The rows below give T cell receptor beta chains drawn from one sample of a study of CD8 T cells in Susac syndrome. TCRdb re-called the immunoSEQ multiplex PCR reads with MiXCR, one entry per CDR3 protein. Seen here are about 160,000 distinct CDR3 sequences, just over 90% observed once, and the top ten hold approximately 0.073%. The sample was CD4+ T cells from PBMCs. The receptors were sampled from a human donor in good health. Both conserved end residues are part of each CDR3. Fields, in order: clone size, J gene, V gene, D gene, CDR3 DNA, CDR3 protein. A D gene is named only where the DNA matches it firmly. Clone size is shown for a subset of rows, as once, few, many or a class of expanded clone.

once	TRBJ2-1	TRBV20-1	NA	TGCAGTGCTAGAGATCCCAGGAGTGGATACAATGAGCAGTTCTTC	CSARDPRSGYNEQFF
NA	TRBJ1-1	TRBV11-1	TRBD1	TGTGCCAGCAGCACAGGACAGGTACACACTGAAGCTTTCTTT	CASSTGQVHTEAFF
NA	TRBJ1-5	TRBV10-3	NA	TGTGCCATCAGTGAGACAGGGAATCAGCCCCAGCATTTT	CAISETGNQPQHF
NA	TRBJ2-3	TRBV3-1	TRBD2	TGTGCCAGCAGCCAAGCCGTCGCGGGGGGCACAGATACGCAGTATTTT	CASSQAVAGGTDTQYF
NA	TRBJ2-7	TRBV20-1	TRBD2	TGCAGTGCCCGCTTTAGCGGGCAGAAATACGAGCAGTACTTC	CSARFSGQKYEQYF
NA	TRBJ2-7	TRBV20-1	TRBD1	TGCAGTGCGGGGACCGGGACAGGGTCGGGCGAGCAGTACTTC	CSAGTGTGSGEQYF
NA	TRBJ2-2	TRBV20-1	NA	TGCAGTGCCCTTCCGGGGGTCGGGACCGGGGAGCTGTTTTTT	CSALPGVGTGELFF
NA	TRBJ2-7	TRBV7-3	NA	TGTGCCAGCAGCTCACCAGGAGGGGAGCAGTACTTC	CASSSPGGEQYF
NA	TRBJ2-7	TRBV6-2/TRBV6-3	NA	TGTGCCAGCAGTGATAGTGGGTCCTACGAGCAGTACTTC	CASSDSGSYEQYF
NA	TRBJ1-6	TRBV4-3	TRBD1	TGCGCCAGCAGCCAAGAAGGACAGGGATCATCACCCCTCCACTTT	CASSQEGQGSSPLHF
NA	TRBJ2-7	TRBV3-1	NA	TGTGCCAGCAGCCAACCTGGGGGGACCGTCGTGCAGTACTTC	CASSQPGGTVVQYF
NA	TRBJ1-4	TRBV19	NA	TGTGCCAGTAGTACAGAGAGCCAGACCCTGGACGCAACTAATGAAAAACTGTTTTTT	CASSTESQTLDATNEKLFF
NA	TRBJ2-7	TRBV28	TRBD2	TGTGCCAGCAGTGGGGGGGGAGAGAGCTCCTACGAGCAGTACTTC	CASSGGGESSYEQYF
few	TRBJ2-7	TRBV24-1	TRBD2	TGTGCCACCGCCCCTAGCGGGAGTATCTACGAGCAGTACTTC	CATAPSGSIYEQYF
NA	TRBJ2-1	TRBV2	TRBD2	TGTGCCAGCAGTGAAGCTAGACTAGCGGGACGGCAGTTCTTC	CASSEARLAGRQFF
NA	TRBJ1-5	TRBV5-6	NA	TGTGCCAGCGGCAAAACGGGGGATCAGCCCCAGCATTTT	CASGKTGDQPQHF
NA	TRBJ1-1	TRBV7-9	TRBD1	TGTGCCAGCAGCCGCCAACAGGGGACCACTGAAGCTTTCTTT	CASSRQQGTTEAFF
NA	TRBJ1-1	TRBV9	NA	TGTGCCAGCAGCGTGGAACCTAACACTGAAGCTTTCTTT	CASSVEPNTEAFF
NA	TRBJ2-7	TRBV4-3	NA	TGCGCCAGCAGTCGTGATCCTCTGGGGTCCTACGAGCAGTACTTC	CASSRDPLGSYEQYF
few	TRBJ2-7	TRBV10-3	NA	TGTGCCATCAGTGATATGGGGCGGGGCCGTTCCTACGAGCAGTACTTC	CAISDMGRGRSYEQYF
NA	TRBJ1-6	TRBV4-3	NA	TGCGCCAGCAGCCCGGAACCGATTTCAGGGGTAACCTATAATTCACCCCTCCACTTT	CASSPEPISGVTYNSPLHF